These T cell receptor beta chains were read from a single sample in a study of cytomegalovirus exposure and HLA in healthy donors. Method: immunoSEQ multiplex PCR; TCRdb's copy keeps in-frame clones and lacks some. Of around 130,000 clones listed, under 90% are singletons. What was sequenced was PBMCs. The receptors derive from a woman in her thirties or forties in good health and CMV-seronegative. Both conserved end residues are part of each CDR3. The D gene is left open where the match is weak.

TRBJ1-2	16	TRBV13	-	TGTGCCAGCAGCTTAGGAACAGGGCCTAGCCGCAATGGCTACACCTTC	CASSLGTGPSRNGYTF
TRBJ2-7	13	TRBV19	TRBD2	TGTGCCAGGAGGAGCGGGACGACCTACGAGCAGTACTTC	CARRSGTTYEQYF
TRBJ2-1	16	TRBV6-5	TRBD2	TGTGCCAGCAGTTACGCGGGGGATTGGCCGGGGAATGAGCAGTTCTTC	CASSYAGDWPGNEQFF
TRBJ2-1	15	TRBV4-2	TRBD2	TGTGCCAGCAGCCCGCTAGCGGGAGGGCGCAATGAGCAGTTCTTC	CASSPLAGGRNEQFF
TRBJ1-1	14	TRBV7-2	-	TGTGCCAGCAGCTGGCGACAGGCGAACACTGAAGCTTTCTTT	CASSWRQANTEAFF
TRBJ2-7	15	TRBV27	TRBD2	TGTGCCAGCAGTTCACCCAGACTAGCGAGCAACGAGCAGTACTTC	CASSSPRLASNEQYF
TRBJ1-3	15	TRBV5-8	-	TGTGCCAGCAGGACGGGACTCACCTACGGGGACACCATATATTTT	CASRTGLTYGDTIYF
TRBJ1-1	16	TRBV5-8	TRBD1	TGTGCCAGCAGCGGCGCTGCCAGACAGGGGGTTACTGAAGCTTTCTTT	CASSGAARQGVTEAFF
TRBJ2-1	16	TRBV27	TRBD1	TGTGCCAGCAGCCTGACCGGACAGGGTTCCTACAATGAGCAGTTCTTC	CASSLTGQGSYNEQFF
TRBJ1-5	14	TRBV5-6	-	TGTGCCAGCAGCTTGGGAGGGAGCAATCAGCCCCAGCATTTT	CASSLGGSNQPQHF
TRBJ2-1	15	TRBV4-2	-	TGTGCCAGCAGCCAGAAGACGGGAGAAGTGGATGAGCAGTTCTTC	CASSQKTGEVDEQFF
TRBJ1-2	13	TRBV28	-	TGTGCCAGCAGGACCGCGGGGATCTATGGCTACACCTTC	CASRTAGIYGYTF